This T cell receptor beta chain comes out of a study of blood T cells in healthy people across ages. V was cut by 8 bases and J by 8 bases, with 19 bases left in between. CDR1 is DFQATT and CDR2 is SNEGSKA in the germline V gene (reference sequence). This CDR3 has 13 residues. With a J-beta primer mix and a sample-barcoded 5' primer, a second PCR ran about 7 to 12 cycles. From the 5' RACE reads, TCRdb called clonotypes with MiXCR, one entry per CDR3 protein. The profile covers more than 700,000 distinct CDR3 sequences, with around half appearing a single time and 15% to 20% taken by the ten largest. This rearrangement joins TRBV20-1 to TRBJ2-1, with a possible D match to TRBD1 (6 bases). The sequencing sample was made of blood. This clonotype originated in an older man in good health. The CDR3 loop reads CSTSDIGGYEQFF. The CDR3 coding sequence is TGCAGTACGTCAGATATTGGGGGCTATGAGCAGTTCTTC.